This T cell receptor (beta chain) was obtained from a study of beta chain features in type 1 diabetes. The study reverse transcribed the entire isolated RNA, so it sequenced expressed TCRB transcripts. Naive, central memory and regulatory T cell samples averaged about 3.4 million reads. Clones were sequenced by immunoSEQ multiplex PCR, and TCRdb holds only the in-frame ones, with some missing. The profile covers about 190,000 clones, with approximately 7.8% appearing a single time and about 1% taken by the ten largest. Sorted CD4+ subsets: naive, central memory, regulatory, stem cell-like memory (CD45RO/CCR7/CD25/CD127/CD95/CD27 panel). With regard to this clone: Its target is unknown.

Germline V lookup: CDR1 SGHTA, CDR2 FQGNSA. The CDR3 sequence is 13 residues long. V was clipped by 4 bases and J by 1 base, with 7 bases between them. Study-wide results and limits: Researchers reported that naive, central memory and Treg TCRB repertoires appeared more similar in patients than in healthy donors. All four CD4+ subsets from Type 1 diabetes patients carried moderately but significantly shorter TCRB CDR3s.

This chain connects TRBV7-2 to TRBJ1-1; unclear D gene. This sequence originates from a woman aged 40 to 55 with type 1 diabetes. Sequencing input: central memory CD4+ T cells from blood. CDR3 in amino acids: CASSSRENTEAFF. The CDR3 DNA sequence: TGTGCCAGCAGCTCCCGGGAGAACACTGAAGCTTTCTTT.